Listed here are 20 T cell receptor beta chains from one sample, sequenced in a study of T cells in Graves' hyperthyroidism and ophthalmopathy. TCR beta CDR3 region amplification was performed from RNA transcripts. Researchers ran a first-round RT-PCR on the TCR CDR3 using the HTBI primer set. MiXCR, applied by TCRdb to the multiplex PCR reads, yields one record per CDR3 protein. The sample shows roughly 400,000 distinct CDR3 sequences, more than 12% of them seen only once. Sequenced sample: blood. These receptor sequences come from a man between 45 and 60 years old with Graves' ophthalmopathy.

Concerning this clonotype itself: A much larger clone is a single base away; this may be a read error. This rearrangement joins TRBV2 to TRBJ2-2; D may correspond to TRBD1 or TRBD2 (5 bases each). Germline loops: CDR1 SNHLY, CDR2 FYNNEI. The CDR3 spans 14 residues. The CDR3 sequence: CASSERQGPGEPFF. The CDR3 DNA reads as TGTGCCAGCAGTGAAAGGCAGGGTCCCGGGGAGCCGTTTTTT.

This clonotype was seen ten or more times. This rearrangement joins TRBV11-3 to TRBJ2-5; 14 positions agree with TRBD2. Germline trimming cut 5 bases from V and 1 base from J; bases unmatched to any gene: 6. CDR3 length equals 17 residues. Germline-derived CDR1 and CDR2 are SGHNT and YENEEA. The CDR3: CASSLGTSGSGQETQYF. The CDR3 nucleotides are TGTGCCAGCAGCCTTGGGACTAGCGGGAGCGGCCAAGAGACCCAGTACTTC.

This clonotype was detected ten times or more. The V and J genes are TRBV20-1 and TRBJ2-3; TRBD2 matches 8 bases. The CDR3 runs 13 residues. J gave up 4 bases and V 6 bases, and 6 bases lay outside the gene matches. Germline CDR1 is DFQATT and CDR2 is SNEGSKA (reference sequence). This CDR3 is CSAGTSLADTQYF. The CDR3 DNA sequence: TGCAGTGCCGGGACTAGTTTAGCAGATACGCAGTATTTT.

This clonotype was counted at least ten times. This chain links TRBV12-3 or TRBV12-4 with TRBJ2-5; perhaps TRBD1 as D (6 bases). CDR3 length: 13 amino acids. Trimming left V 8 bases short and J 3 bases short, with 13 bases between. The CDR3 protein is CASRRDTEETQYF. DNA for the CDR3: TGTGCCAGCCGCCGGGACACGGAAGAGACCCAGTACTTC.

This clonotype was recorded at least ten times. The rearrangement uses TRBV2 and TRBJ2-7; TRBD1 might be the D (6 bases). This CDR3 region has 14 residues. Germline CDR1 SNHLY, CDR2 FYNNEI. V lost 9 bases, J lost 2 bases, and 17 bases lay in between. CDR3 sequence: CASHRDTDPYEQYF. The CDR3 DNA reads as TGTGCCAGTCACCGGGACACCGACCCCTACGAGCAGTACTTC.

This clonotype was seen many times. The chain carries TRBV3-1 and TRBJ2-3; TRBD2 matches 7 bases. V shed 0 bases, J shed 7 bases, and the junction held 7 bases outside the gene matches. Germline values: CDR1 LGHDT, CDR2 YNNKEL (reference sequence). The CDR3 totals 15 residues. CDR3: CASSQDSSGGNTQYF. The CDR3 region has the DNA TGTGCCAGCAGCCAAGATTCATCGGGGGGTAATACGCAGTATTTT.

The table lists this clonotype with a few counts. This may stem from a read error, because a much larger clone lies one nucleotide away. The V call is TRBV2, the J call TRBJ2-1; no clear D. Germline V gene sequence: CDR1 SNHLY, CDR2 FYNNEI. V was clipped by 4 bases and J by 8 bases, with 9 bases between them. The CDR3 contains 12 residues. The CDR3 loop is CASSGVSDEQFF. The CDR3 region has the DNA TGTGCCAGCAGTGGCGTCTCTGATGAGCAGTTCTTC.

The J gene is TRBJ1-1, the V gene TRBV19; D unclear. CDR1 is LNHDA, CDR2 SQIVND, per germline (reference sequence). Trimming removed 7 bases from V and 2 bases from J, with 17 bases in between. This CDR3 is 15 amino acids long. CDR3 coding DNA: TGTGCCAGTACTTCGATCCCGCTTGGAAACACTGAAGCTTTCTTT. This gives the protein CASTSIPLGNTEAFF.

This clonotype showed up many times. The rearrangement uses TRBV12-3 or TRBV12-4 and TRBJ1-1; no definite D call. V gave up 3 bases and J gave up 1 base, with 6 bases separating them. CDR3 length equals 13 residues. The CDR3 loop reads CASSFQRNTEAFF. CDR3 bases: TGTGCCAGCAGTTTCCAGAGGAACACTGAAGCTTTCTTT.

The table lists this clonotype with a few counts. The chain joins TRBV5-6 to TRBJ1-6; D possibly corresponds to TRBD1 (5 bases). The CDR3 covers 17 residues. V shed 4 bases and J shed 0 bases, with 14 bases lying between them. In germline, CDR1 is SGHDT, CDR2 YYEEEE. Here the CDR3 DNA reads TGTGCCAGCAGCATTTTGACAGCGAGCTCCTATAATTCACCCCTCCACTTT. It specifies CASSILTASSYNSPLHF.

The J gene is TRBJ2-2, the V gene TRBV18; D may be TRBD1 (5 bases). Germline CDR1 and CDR2: KGHSH and LQKENI. Deletions cut 0 bases from V and 3 bases from J, with 17 bases between. CDR3 length: 18 amino acids. Here the CDR3 reads CASSPPLGSAGHTGELFF. CDR3 in DNA: TGTGCCAGCTCACCACCGCTCGGTTCGGCAGGGCACACCGGGGAGCTGTTTTTT.

This clonotype came up many times. A read error may explain this, as a much larger clone is one base away. The rearrangement links TRBV18 to TRBJ2-3; maybe TRBD2 (6 bases). The length of the CDR3 is 15 residues. Germline V gene data show CDR1 as KGHSH and CDR2 as LQKENI. V lost 2 bases to trimming and J lost 2 bases, with 11 bases between them. In DNA form, the CDR3 reads TGTGCCAGCTCACCAGGGGGAGGTTACACAGATACGCAGTATTTT. As protein: CASSPGGGYTDTQYF. Supplemented by reference TRBV18 and TRBJ2-3, the full variable domain reads NAGVMQNPRHLVRRRGQEARLRCSPMKGHSHVYWYRQLPEEGLKFMVYLQKENIIDESGMPKERFSAEFPKEGPSILRIQQVVRGDSAAYFCASSPGGGYTDTQYFGPGTRLTVL.

This clonotype was found many times. The genes are TRBV20-1 and TRBJ2-3; tentative D call: TRBD2 (5 bases). With 1 base removed from V and 4 bases from J, the gap between germline ends came to 9 bases. The germline gives CDR1 DFQATT, CDR2 SNEGSKA (reference sequence). CDR3 size: 13 residues. DNA of the CDR3: TGCAGTGCTAGAGCGCTAGCCTCAGATACGCAGTATTTT. This translates into CSARALASDTQYF.

The genes are TRBV7-8 and TRBJ1-4, with D possibly being TRBD1 (5 bases). The CDR3 extends over 15 amino acids. With 2 bases removed from V and 5 bases from J, the gap between germline ends came to 12 bases. From germline, CDR1 is SGHVS and CDR2 FQNEAQ. CDR3 DNA sequence: TGTGCCAGCAGCTTAAATTGGGGACGAAATGAAAAACTGTTTTTT. Protein sequence: CASSLNWGRNEKLFF.

This clonotype was detected ten times or more. V usage is TRBV5-1 and J usage is TRBJ2-1; TRBD2 matches at 12 bases. The CDR3 contains 16 residues. V was clipped by 4 bases and J by 2 bases; unmatched bases: 4. From germline, CDR1 is SGHRS and CDR2 YFSETQ. The CDR3 DNA reads as TGCGCCAGCAGCGCTAGCGGGAGGGCAACCTACAATGAGCAGTTCTTC. Translating gives CASSASGRATYNEQFF.

The rearrangement uses TRBV6-9 and TRBJ1-1; 7 bases agree with TRBD1. Losses at the gene ends were 3 bases for V and 4 bases for J; bases not matched to a gene: 8. CDR1 and CDR2 (germline): MNHGY, SVAAGI. This CDR3 has 15 residues. This chain's CDR3 is CASSYPQGGFTEAFF. The CDR3 DNA reads TGTGCCAGCAGTTACCCGCAGGGGGGGTTCACTGAAGCTTTCTTT.

This clonotype was detected ten times or more. The gene calls are TRBV13 and TRBJ2-4, with 7 bases lining up with TRBD1. The CDR3 is 13 residues long. From germline, CDR1 is PRHDT and CDR2 FYEKMQ (reference sequence). With 5 bases clipped from V and 8 bases from J, the junction kept 6 bases outside the gene matches. The CDR3 region is CASSREGADIQYF. The CDR3 region has the DNA TGTGCCAGCAGCCGCGAGGGGGCGGACATTCAGTACTTC. Together with reference TRBV13 and TRBJ2-4, the CDR3 gives the full variable domain: AAGVIQSPRHLIKEKRETATLKCYPIPRHDTVYWYQQGPGQDPQFLISFYEKMQSDKGSIPDRFSAQQFSDYHSELNMSSLELGDSALYFCASSREGADIQYFGAGTRLSVL.

V and J are TRBV4-2 and TRBJ2-1; TRBD2 aligns across 15 bases. Germline V CDR1 and CDR2: LGHNA, YNFKEQ. The CDR3 spans 19 residues. The trim removed 0 bases at V and 3 bases at J, leaving 6 bases unmatched. The CDR3 DNA reads TGTGCCAGCAGCCAAGATCGGACTAGCGGGAGGGCGGGCTACAATGAGCAGTTCTTC. Its translation is CASSQDRTSGRAGYNEQFF.

The rearrangement joins TRBV5-1 to TRBJ2-5; TRBD1 aligns across 10 bases. The CDR3 spans 16 residues. Trimming at V came to 0 bases and at J to 2 bases, leaving 4 bases not matched to a gene. From germline, CDR1 is SGHRS and CDR2 YFSETQ. CDR3 sequence (DNA): TGCGCCAGCAGCTTGGAGGGACAGGGGACGCAAGAGACCCAGTACTTC. It encodes CASSLEGQGTQETQYF.

This clonotype appeared many times. The rearrangement joins TRBV9 to TRBJ2-5; 9 positions agree with TRBD2. The V and J ends lost 3 bases and 3 bases, in that order; junction bases with no gene match: 6. This CDR3 spans 15 amino acids. Germline-derived CDR1 and CDR2 are SGDLS and YYNGEE. CDR3 residues: CASSGSGSRKETQYF. The CDR3 DNA follows: TGTGCCAGCAGCGGTAGCGGGAGCCGTAAAGAGACCCAGTACTTC.